These 5 T cell receptor beta chains were all obtained from the same sample, sequenced in a study of CD4 T cells in relation to SARS-CoV-2 and coronaviruses. TCRdb's copy holds only in-frame clones and misses some; the assay was immunoSEQ multiplex PCR. The table includes 8,500 to 13,000 clones, 65% to 90% detected once. Their cognate antigens are unknown. Before the COVID-19 pandemic, during about 2011-2019, CD4+ T cells were taken from unexposed donors. Isolation of CD4+ T cells took place after about 9 days in culture. Sequences were obtained from CD4+ T cells from PBMCs, cultured in vitro. Every receptor here comes from a human donor in good health.

This chain uses TRBV12-3 or TRBV12-4 with TRBJ1-1; 8 bases align to TRBD1. V lost 8 bases and J lost 5; bases outside the gene matches: 7. This CDR3 spans 13 amino acids. This CDR3 reads CASRLRGHTEAFF. CDR3 DNA: TGTGCCAGCCGACTCAGGGGGCATACTGAAGCTTTCTTT.

The rearrangement uses TRBV6-5 and TRBJ2-1; 7 bases align to TRBD1. Germline V gene sequence: CDR1 MNHEY, CDR2 SVGAGI. The CDR3 spans 12 residues. Trimming cost V 7 bases and J 7 bases; bases outside gene matches: 4. CDR3 region: CASKPQGNEQFF. In DNA, the CDR3 is TGTGCCAGCAAACCACAGGGGAATGAGCAGTTCTTC.

The rearrangement links TRBV7-9 to TRBJ2-1; 7 bases match TRBD2. The germline V gene encodes CDR1 SEHNR and CDR2 FQNEAQ (reference sequence). The CDR3 loop spans 17 amino acids. V gave up 2 bases and J gave up 4 bases; unmatched junction bases: 11. CDR3 in DNA: TGTGCCAGCAGCTTAATCGGCGGGGGTAGAGATTACAATGAGCAGTTCTTC. Residues: CASSLIGGGRDYNEQFF.

J is TRBJ1-2 and V is TRBV10-3; D perhaps matches TRBD1 (6 bases). Germline-derived CDR1 and CDR2 are ENHRY and SYGVKD. The V and J ends lost 3 bases and 6 bases respectively, with 14 bases between them. The length of the CDR3 is 14 residues. CDR3 sequence reads: CAISDPRRGDGYTF. CDR3 nucleotide sequence: TGTGCCATCAGTGATCCGAGGAGGGGGGATGGCTACACCTTC.

The genes are TRBV9 and TRBJ2-1; D possibly corresponds to TRBD1 (6 bases). The germline V gene has CDR1 SGDLS and CDR2 YYNGEE. Trimming left V 2 bases short and J 7 bases short, with 19 bases between. The CDR3 loop spans 16 amino acids. The CDR3 here is CASSVRGSRFENEQFF. As DNA, the CDR3 is TGTGCCAGCAGCGTGAGGGGGAGTAGATTTGAGAATGAGCAGTTCTTC.